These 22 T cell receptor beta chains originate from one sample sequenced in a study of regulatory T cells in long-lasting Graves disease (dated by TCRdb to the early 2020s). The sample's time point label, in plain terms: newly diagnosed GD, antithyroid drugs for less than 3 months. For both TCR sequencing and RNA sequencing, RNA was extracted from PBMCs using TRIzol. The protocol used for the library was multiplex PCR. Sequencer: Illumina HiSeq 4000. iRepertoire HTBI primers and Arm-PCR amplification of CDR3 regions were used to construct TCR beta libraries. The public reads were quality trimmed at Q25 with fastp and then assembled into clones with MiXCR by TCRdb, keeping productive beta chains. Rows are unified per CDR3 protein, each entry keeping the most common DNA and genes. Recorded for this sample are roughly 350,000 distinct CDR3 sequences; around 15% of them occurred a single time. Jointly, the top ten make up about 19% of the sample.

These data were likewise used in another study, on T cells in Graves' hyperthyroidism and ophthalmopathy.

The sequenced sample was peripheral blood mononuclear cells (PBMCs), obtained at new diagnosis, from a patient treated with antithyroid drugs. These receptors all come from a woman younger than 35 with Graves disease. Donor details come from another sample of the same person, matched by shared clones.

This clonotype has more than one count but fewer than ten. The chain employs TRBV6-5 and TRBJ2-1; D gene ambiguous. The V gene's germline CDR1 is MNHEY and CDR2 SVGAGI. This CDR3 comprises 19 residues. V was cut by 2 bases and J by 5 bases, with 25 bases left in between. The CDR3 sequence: CASSYTNRAWQRLDNEQFF. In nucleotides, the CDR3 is TGTGCCAGCAGTTACACAAACCGGGCTTGGCAGCGACTTGACAATGAGCAGTTCTTC.

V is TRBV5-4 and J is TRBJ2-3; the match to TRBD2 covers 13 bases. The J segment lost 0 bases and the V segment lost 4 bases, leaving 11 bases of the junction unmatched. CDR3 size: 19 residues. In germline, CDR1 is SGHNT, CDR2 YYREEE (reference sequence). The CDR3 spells CASSPGTSGNPWSTDTQYF. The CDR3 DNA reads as TGTGCCAGCAGCCCCGGGACTAGCGGGAATCCATGGAGCACAGATACGCAGTATTTT.

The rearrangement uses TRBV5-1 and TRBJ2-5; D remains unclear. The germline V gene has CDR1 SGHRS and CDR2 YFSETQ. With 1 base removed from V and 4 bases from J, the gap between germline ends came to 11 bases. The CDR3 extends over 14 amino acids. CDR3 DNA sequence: TGCGCCAGCAGCTTGCCCGTGGCCGGAGAGACCCAGTACTTC. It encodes CASSLPVAGETQYF.

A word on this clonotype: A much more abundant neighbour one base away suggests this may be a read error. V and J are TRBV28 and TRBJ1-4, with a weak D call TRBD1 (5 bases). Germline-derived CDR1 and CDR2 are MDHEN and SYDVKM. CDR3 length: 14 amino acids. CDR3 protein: CAGSKGRGGEKLFF. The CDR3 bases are TGTGCCGGCAGCAAAGGACGGGGGGGTGAAAAACTGTTTTTT.

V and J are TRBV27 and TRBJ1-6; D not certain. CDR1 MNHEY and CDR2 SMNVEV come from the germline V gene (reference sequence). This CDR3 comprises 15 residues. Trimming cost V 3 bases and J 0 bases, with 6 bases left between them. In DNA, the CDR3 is TGTGCCAGCAGTTTGGTCCACTCCTATAATTCACCCCTCCACTTT. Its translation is CASSLVHSYNSPLHF.

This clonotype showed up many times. The CDR3 DNA is TGTGCCAGCAGTTTACTTTCTAGCGGGGGGCCCTACGAGCAGTACTTC. This gives the protein CASSLLSSGGPYEQYF. The rearrangement joins TRBV27 to TRBJ2-7, with 11 bases fitting TRBD2. The CDR3 runs to 16 residues. Germline V gives CDR1 MNHEY, CDR2 SMNVEV (reference sequence). V lost 2 bases and J lost 2; bases outside the gene matches: 5.

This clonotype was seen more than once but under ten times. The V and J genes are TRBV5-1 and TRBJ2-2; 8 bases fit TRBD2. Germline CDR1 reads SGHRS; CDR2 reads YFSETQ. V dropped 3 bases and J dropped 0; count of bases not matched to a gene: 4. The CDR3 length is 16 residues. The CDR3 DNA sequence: TGCGCCAGCAGCTGGAGACTAGCGACGAACACCGGGGAGCTGTTTTTT. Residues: CASSWRLATNTGELFF.

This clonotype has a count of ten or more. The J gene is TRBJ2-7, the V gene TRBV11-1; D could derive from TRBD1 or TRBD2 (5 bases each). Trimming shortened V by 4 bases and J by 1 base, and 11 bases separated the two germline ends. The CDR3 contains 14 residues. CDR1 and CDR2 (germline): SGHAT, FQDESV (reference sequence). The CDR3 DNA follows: TGTGCCAGCAGCTATCGGGACGGATCCTACGAGCAGTACTTC. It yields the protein CASSYRDGSYEQYF.

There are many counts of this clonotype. In DNA form, the CDR3 reads TGTGCCAGCAGTGGTCAAACCCAAGAGACCCAGTACTTC. As protein: CASSGQTQETQYF. The chain combines TRBV2 with TRBJ2-5; D gene uncertain. The CDR3 totals 13 residues. Germline values: CDR1 SNHLY, CDR2 FYNNEI. V was trimmed by 4 bases and J by 1 base, leaving 7 bases between them.

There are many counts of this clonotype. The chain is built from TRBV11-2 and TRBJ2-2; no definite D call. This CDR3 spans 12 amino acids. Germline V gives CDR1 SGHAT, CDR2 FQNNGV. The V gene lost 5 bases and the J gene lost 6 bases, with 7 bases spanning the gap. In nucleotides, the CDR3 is TGTGCCAGCAGCACCGAGTCCGGGGAGCTGTTTTTT. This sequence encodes CASSTESGELFF.

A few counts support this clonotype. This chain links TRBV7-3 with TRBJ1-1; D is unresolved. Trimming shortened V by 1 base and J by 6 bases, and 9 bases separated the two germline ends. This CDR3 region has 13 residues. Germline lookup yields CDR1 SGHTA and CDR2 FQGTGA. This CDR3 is CASSLSLYSEAFF. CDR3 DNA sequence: TGTGCCAGCAGCTTAAGTTTGTACTCTGAAGCTTTCTTT.

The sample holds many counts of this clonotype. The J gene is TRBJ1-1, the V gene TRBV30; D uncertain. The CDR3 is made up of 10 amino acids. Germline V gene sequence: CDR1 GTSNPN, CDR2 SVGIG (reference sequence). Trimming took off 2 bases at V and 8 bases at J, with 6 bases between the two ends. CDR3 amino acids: CAWSLGEAFF. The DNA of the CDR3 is TGTGCCTGGAGTTTGGGGGAAGCTTTCTTT.

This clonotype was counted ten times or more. CDR3 nucleotides: TGTGCCAGCAGACCCCGGACACCTGAAGCTTTCTTT. The encoded protein is CASRPRTPEAFF. The gene calls are TRBV12-3 or TRBV12-4 and TRBJ1-1, with D possibly being TRBD1 (5 bases). Deletions cut 6 bases from V and 6 bases from J, with 11 bases between. The CDR3 loop spans 12 amino acids.

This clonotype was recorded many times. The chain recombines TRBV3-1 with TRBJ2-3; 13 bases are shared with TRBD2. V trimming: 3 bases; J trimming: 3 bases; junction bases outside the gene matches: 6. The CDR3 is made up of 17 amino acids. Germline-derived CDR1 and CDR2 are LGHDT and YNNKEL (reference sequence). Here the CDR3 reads CASSQWTSGSLTDTQYF. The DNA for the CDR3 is TGTGCCAGCAGCCAGTGGACTAGCGGGAGTCTTACAGATACGCAGTATTTT.

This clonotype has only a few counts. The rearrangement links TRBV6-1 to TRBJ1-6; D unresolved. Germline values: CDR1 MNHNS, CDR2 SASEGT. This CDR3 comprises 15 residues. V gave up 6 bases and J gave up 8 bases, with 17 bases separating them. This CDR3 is CASSQTVPPHSPLHF. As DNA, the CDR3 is TGTGCCAGCAGCCAAACAGTGCCTCCTCATTCACCCCTCCACTTT.

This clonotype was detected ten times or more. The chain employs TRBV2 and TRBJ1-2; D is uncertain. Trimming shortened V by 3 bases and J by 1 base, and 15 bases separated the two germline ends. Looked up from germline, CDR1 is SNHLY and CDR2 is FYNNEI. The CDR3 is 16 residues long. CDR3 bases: TGTGCCAGCAGTGATCGGAGTCGTGGAGTTAACTATGGCTACACCTTC. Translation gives CASSDRSRGVNYGYTF. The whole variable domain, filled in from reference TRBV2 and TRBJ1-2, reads EPEVTQTPSHQVTQMGQEVILRCVPISNHLYFYWYRQILGQKVEFLVSFYNNEISEKSEIFDDQFSVERPDGSNFTLKIRSTKLEDSAMYFCASSDRSRGVNYGYTFGSGTRLTVV.

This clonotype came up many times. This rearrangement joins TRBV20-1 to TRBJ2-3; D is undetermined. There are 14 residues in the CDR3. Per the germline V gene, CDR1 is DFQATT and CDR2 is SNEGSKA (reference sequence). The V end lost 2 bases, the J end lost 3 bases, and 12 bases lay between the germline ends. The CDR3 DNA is TGCAGTGCTAGACGGTCCTTTAGTACAGATACGCAGTATTTT. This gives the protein CSARRSFSTDTQYF.

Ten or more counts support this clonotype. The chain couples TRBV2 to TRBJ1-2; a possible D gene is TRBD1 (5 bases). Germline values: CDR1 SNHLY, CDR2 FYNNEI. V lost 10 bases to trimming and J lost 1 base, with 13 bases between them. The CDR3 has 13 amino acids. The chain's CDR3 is CATKGDNNYGYTF. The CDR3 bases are TGTGCCACCAAAGGGGATAATAACTATGGCTACACCTTC. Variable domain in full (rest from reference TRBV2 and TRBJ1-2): EPEVTQTPSHQVTQMGQEVILRCVPISNHLYFYWYRQILGQKVEFLVSFYNNEISEKSEIFDDQFSVERPDGSNFTLKIRSTKLEDSAMYFCATKGDNNYGYTFGSGTRLTVV.

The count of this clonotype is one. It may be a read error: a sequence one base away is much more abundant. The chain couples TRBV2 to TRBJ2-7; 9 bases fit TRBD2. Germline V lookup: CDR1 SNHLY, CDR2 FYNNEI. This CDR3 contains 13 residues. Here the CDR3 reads CASTRGGGYGQYF. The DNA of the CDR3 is TGTGCCAGCACCCGCGGGGGGGGATACGGGCAGTACTTC.

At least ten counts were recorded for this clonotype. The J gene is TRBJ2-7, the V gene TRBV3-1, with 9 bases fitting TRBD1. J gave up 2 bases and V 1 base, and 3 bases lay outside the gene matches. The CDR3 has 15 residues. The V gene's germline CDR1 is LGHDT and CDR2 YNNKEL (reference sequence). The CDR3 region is CASSQATGGPYEQYF. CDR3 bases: TGTGCCAGCAGCCAAGCAACAGGGGGCCCCTACGAGCAGTACTTC.

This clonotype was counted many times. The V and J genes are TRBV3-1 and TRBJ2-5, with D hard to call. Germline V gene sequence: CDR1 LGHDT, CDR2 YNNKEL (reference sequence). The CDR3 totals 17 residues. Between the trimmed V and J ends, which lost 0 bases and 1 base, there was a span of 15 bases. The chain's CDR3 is CASSQEPLPSVQETQYF. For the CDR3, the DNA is TGTGCCAGCAGCCAAGAACCTCTACCTTCCGTCCAAGAGACCCAGTACTTC.

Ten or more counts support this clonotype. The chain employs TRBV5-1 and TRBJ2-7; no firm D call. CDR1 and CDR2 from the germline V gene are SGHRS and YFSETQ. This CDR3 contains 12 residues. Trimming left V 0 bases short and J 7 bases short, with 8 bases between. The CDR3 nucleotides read TGCGCCAGCAGCTTGGAATTTAAAGAGCAGTACTTC. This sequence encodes CASSLEFKEQYF.